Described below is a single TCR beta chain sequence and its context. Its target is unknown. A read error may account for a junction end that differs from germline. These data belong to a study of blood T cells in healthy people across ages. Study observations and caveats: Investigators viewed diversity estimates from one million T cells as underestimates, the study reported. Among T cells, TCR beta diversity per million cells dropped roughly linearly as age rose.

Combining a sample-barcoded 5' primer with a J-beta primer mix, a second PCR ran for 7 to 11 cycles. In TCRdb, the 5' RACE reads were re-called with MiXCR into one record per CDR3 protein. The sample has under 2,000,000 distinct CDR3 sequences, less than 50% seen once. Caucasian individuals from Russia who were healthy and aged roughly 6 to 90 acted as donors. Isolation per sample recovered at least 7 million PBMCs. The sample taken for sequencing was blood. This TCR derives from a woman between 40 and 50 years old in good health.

CDR3 in DNA: TGTGCCAGCTCTTACGGTTCTAATCAGCCCCTGCATTTT. Protein product: CASSYGSNQPLHF. The chain employs TRBV6-1 and TRBJ1-5; D gene ambiguous. The CDR3 has 13 residues. Germline V gives CDR1 MNHNS, CDR2 SASEGT.